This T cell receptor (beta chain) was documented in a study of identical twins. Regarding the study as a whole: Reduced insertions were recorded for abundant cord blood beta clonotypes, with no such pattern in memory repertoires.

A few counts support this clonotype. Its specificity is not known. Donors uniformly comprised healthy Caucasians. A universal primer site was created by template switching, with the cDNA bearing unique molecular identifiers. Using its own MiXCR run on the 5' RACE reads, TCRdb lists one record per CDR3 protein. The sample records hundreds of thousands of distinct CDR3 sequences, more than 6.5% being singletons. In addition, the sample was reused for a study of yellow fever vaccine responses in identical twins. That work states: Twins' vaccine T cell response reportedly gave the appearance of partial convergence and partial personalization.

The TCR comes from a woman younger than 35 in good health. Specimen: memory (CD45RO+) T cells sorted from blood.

As DNA, the CDR3 is TGTGCCAGTAGTATCATTGTTCCGGGTTGGATTTCAAGTCAGCCCCAGCATTTT. It specifies CASSIIVPGWISSQPQHF. V is TRBV19 and J is TRBJ1-5; D gene ambiguous. From germline, CDR1 is LNHDA and CDR2 SQIVND (reference sequence). The V end lost 3 bases, the J end lost 6 bases, and 24 bases lay between the germline ends. The CDR3 contains 18 residues.